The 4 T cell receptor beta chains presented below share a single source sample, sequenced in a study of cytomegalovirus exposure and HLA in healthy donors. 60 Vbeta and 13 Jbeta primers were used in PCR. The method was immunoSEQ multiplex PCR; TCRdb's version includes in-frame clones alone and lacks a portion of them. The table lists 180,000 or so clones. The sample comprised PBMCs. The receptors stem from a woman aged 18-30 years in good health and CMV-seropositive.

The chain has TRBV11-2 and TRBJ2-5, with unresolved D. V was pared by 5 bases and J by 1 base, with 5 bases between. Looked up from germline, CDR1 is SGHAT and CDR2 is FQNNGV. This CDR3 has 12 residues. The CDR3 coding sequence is TGTGCCAGCAGCAGCCGCCAAGAGACCCAGTACTTC. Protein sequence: CASSSRQETQYF.

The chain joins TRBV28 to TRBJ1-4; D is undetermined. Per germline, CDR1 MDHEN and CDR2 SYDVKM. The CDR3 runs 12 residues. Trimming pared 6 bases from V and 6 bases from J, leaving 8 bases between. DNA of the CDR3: TGTGCCAGCAGCCCAGTTCATGAAAAACTGTTTTTT. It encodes CASSPVHEKLFF.

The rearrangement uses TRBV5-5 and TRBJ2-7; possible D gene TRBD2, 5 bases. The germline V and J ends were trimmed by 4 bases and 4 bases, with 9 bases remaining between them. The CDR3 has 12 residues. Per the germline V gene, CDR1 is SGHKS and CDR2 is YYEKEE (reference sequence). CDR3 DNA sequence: TGTGCCAGCAGCCGCACGGGGTACGAGCAGTACTTC. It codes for CASSRTGYEQYF.

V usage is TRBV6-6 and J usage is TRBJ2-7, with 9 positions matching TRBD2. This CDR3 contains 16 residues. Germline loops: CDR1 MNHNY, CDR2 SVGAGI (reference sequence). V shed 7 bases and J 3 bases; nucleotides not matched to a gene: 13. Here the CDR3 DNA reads TGTGCCAGCACCCTAGAGGGGACTAGCCGGGGCTACGAGCAGTACTTC. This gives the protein CASTLEGTSRGYEQYF.